The 25 T cell receptor beta chains given below trace back to one sample, sequenced in a study of cytomegalovirus exposure and HLA in healthy donors. Vbeta (60) and Jbeta (13) primers were used in the PCR. Libraries were prepared by immunoSEQ multiplex PCR; TCRdb keeps only in-frame clonotypes and omits some of them. This sample's table reports around 140,000 clones. Sequencing was done on a sample of PBMCs. These TCRs come from a woman in her fifties or sixties in good health and CMV-seronegative.

J is TRBJ2-2 and V is TRBV9, with 8 bases fitting TRBD2. J gave up 6 bases and V 4 bases, and 8 bases lay outside the gene matches. This CDR3 region has 15 residues. Germline CDR1 is SGDLS and CDR2 is YYNGEE. The CDR3 loop is CASSSSGSAAGELFF. The CDR3 DNA is TGTGCCAGCAGCTCGAGCGGGAGCGCGGCCGGGGAGCTGTTTTTT.

The V and J genes are TRBV28 and TRBJ1-2, with 9 bases matching TRBD1. This CDR3 has 16 residues. The trim removed 5 bases at V and 3 bases at J, leaving 10 bases unmatched. Germline V gene sequence: CDR1 MDHEN, CDR2 SYDVKM. The CDR3 reads CASSNQGGQGYYGYTF. The CDR3 nucleotides read TGTGCCAGCAGTAACCAGGGTGGACAGGGGTACTATGGCTACACCTTC.

V and J are TRBV27 and TRBJ2-6; D is ambiguous. Looked up from germline, CDR1 is MNHEY and CDR2 is SMNVEV (reference sequence). Trimming pared 0 bases from V and 1 base from J, leaving 4 bases between. This CDR3 region has 15 residues. CDR3 amino acids: CASSLSPSGANVLTF. The CDR3 region has the DNA TGTGCCAGCAGTTTATCCCCTTCTGGGGCCAACGTCCTGACTTTC.

The rearrangement links TRBV7-2 to TRBJ1-5; D unclear. V was shortened by 4 bases and J by 3 bases, with 10 bases between the two germline ends. Germline CDR1 SGHTA, CDR2 FQGNSA. This CDR3 contains 14 residues. Here the CDR3 DNA reads TGTGCCAGCAGCTATACGGGAGCCAATCAGCCCCAGCATTTT. Its protein product is CASSYTGANQPQHF.

The chain uses TRBV28 and TRBJ1-2, with 9 positions matching TRBD1. The CDR3 sequence is 13 residues long. V dropped 3 bases and J dropped 8; count of bases not matched to a gene: 4. Germline V lookup: CDR1 MDHEN, CDR2 SYDVKM. CDR3 sequence: CASSLNRGQGYTF. As DNA, the CDR3 is TGTGCCAGCAGTTTGAACAGGGGGCAAGGCTACACCTTC.

This chain uses TRBV6-1 with TRBJ1-1; D might be TRBD1 (6 bases). The CDR3 is 13 amino acids. Trimming stripped 6 bases from V and 4 bases from J, with 12 bases between. From germline, CDR1 is MNHNS and CDR2 SASEGT. The CDR3 is CASRQGGGTEAFF. The CDR3 DNA reads as TGTGCCAGCAGACAGGGTGGGGGCACTGAAGCTTTCTTT.

The rearrangement joins TRBV6-1 to TRBJ2-7; TRBD1 agrees at 9 bases. Germline V CDR1 and CDR2: MNHNS, SASEGT. The CDR3 has 15 residues. Trimming removed 4 bases from V and 0 bases from J; junction bases left unmatched: 4. The CDR3 protein is CASSGRTGVSYEQYF. Written as DNA, the CDR3 is TGTGCCAGCAGTGGAAGGACAGGGGTCTCCTACGAGCAGTACTTC.

As concerns this clone: The sample contains more than one DNA sequence encoding this CDR3. This chain uses TRBV9 with TRBJ2-3; a possible D gene is TRBD2 (7 bases). CDR3 length: 15 amino acids. Germline V lookup: CDR1 SGDLS, CDR2 YYNGEE. V was pared by 4 bases and J by 2 bases, with 14 bases between. CDR3 DNA: TGTGCCAGCAGCCCGGCGGGGGCCACCACAGATACGCAGTATTTT. Translated: CASSPAGATTDTQYF.

The CDR3 sequence: CASSLVGQGDETQYF. CDR3 nucleotides: TGTGCCAGCAGTTTAGTGGGACAGGGGGATGAGACCCAGTACTTC. The J gene is TRBJ2-5, the V gene TRBV28; 11 bases agree with TRBD1. The CDR3 sequence is 15 residues long. V lost 2 bases, J lost 5 bases, and 4 bases stayed unmatched. Germline-derived CDR1 and CDR2 are MDHEN and SYDVKM.

The chain couples TRBV7-2 to TRBJ2-3; TRBD2 matches at 10 bases. The ends lost 0 bases at V and 5 bases at J; junction bases unmatched: 5. The CDR3 is 16 amino acids. Germline CDR1 reads SGHTA; CDR2 reads FQGNSA. The CDR3 DNA sequence: TGTGCCAGCAGCTTAGCCCTAGCGGGGGTGGGAGATACGCAGTATTTT. Amino acids: CASSLALAGVGDTQYF.

The genes are TRBV5-4 and TRBJ2-5; 7 nucleotides match TRBD2. CDR1 and CDR2 from the germline V gene are SGHNT and YYREEE (reference sequence). V trimming: 3 bases; J trimming: 2 bases; junction bases outside the gene matches: 4. CDR3 length: 14 amino acids. In DNA form, the CDR3 reads TGTGCCAGCAGCTGGGAGGGGTGGCAAGAGACCCAGTACTTC. This gives the protein CASSWEGWQETQYF.

This chain joins TRBV5-1 and TRBJ2-1; 9 positions match TRBD2. Unmatched junction bases numbered 12, after V lost 0 bases and J lost 8 bases. The CDR3 extends over 17 amino acids. The germline V gene has CDR1 SGHRS and CDR2 YFSETQ. CDR3 DNA sequence: TGCGCCAGCAGCTTGGTCCTCGGCGGGAGGGCGCGGGATGAGCAGTTCTTC. Encoded protein: CASSLVLGGRARDEQFF. Full variable domain (outside the CDR3, taken from reference TRBV5-1 and TRBJ2-1): KAGVTQTPRYLIKTRGQQVTLSCSPISGHRSVSWYQQTPGQGLQFLFEYFSETQRNKGNFPGRFSGRQFSNSRSEMNVSTLELGDSALYLCASSLVLGGRARDEQFFGPGTRLTVL.

The gene calls are TRBV6-1 and TRBJ2-7, with D hard to call. In germline, CDR1 is MNHNS, CDR2 SASEGT. Trimming cost V 5 bases and J 0 bases, with 8 bases left between them. The CDR3 is made up of 13 amino acids. CDR3 DNA sequence: TGTGCCAGCAGTTCTGACACCTCCTACGAGCAGTACTTC. Translating gives CASSSDTSYEQYF.

The rearrangement uses TRBV21-1 and TRBJ2-2; the table's D call TRBD2 went unverified against the DNA. TRBV21-1 is given as a pseudogene. The CDR3 consists of 19 residues. CDR3 sequence: CASSGGLPLGTTTTGELFF. As DNA, the CDR3 is TGTGCCAGCAGCGGCGGGCTCCCGTTGGGGACTACCACCACCGGGGAGCTGTTTTTT.

The chain recombines TRBV11-2 with TRBJ1-6; D remains ambiguous. Germline values: CDR1 SGHAT, CDR2 FQNNGV. V was trimmed by 3 bases and J by 6 bases, leaving 12 bases between them. The CDR3 totals 15 residues. CDR3 amino acids: CASSFSPGGNSPLHF. CDR3 in DNA: TGTGCCAGCAGCTTCTCCCCGGGAGGTAATTCACCCCTCCACTTT.

DNA for the CDR3: TGTGCCAGCAGCAAACCACCCGGGGGGGCTCGGGTCTACGAGCAGTACTTC. This sequence encodes CASSKPPGGARVYEQYF. The V and J genes are TRBV7-2 and TRBJ2-7, with TRBD2 identical over 8 bases. This CDR3 region has 17 residues. V lost 5 bases, J lost 3 bases, and 15 bases stayed unmatched. Germline V CDR1 and CDR2: SGHTA, FQGNSA.

This chain connects TRBV7-2 to TRBJ2-7; perhaps TRBD1 as D (6 bases). Germline V gene sequence: CDR1 SGHTA, CDR2 FQGNSA. This CDR3 spans 14 amino acids. The V end was cut by 4 bases, the J end by 2 bases, with 12 bases between. CDR3 in amino acids: CASSSTGSAYEQYF. CDR3 bases: TGTGCCAGCAGCTCCACAGGGTCCGCCTACGAGCAGTACTTC.

The chain is built from TRBV5-4 and TRBJ2-2; weak D call: TRBD2 (6 bases). Germline V gene sequence: CDR1 SGHNT, CDR2 YYREEE (reference sequence). V lost 0 bases to trimming and J lost 7 bases, with 19 bases between them. This CDR3 is built from 17 residues. The CDR3 loop reads CASSLVGLSGKSGELFF. The CDR3 DNA is TGTGCCAGCAGCTTGGTTGGACTTAGCGGTAAGAGCGGGGAGCTGTTTTTT.

This chain uses TRBV20-1 with TRBJ2-1; maybe TRBD2 (5 bases). The CDR3 is 11 amino acids. The V gene's germline CDR1 is DFQATT and CDR2 SNEGSKA (reference sequence). Trimming removed 8 bases from V and 4 bases from J, with 9 bases in between. The CDR3 bases are TGCAGTCTCAGGACTTACAATGAGCAGTTCTTC. It is translated as CSLRTYNEQFF.

The chain carries TRBV25-1 and TRBJ2-5, with 8 bases fitting TRBD1. V was clipped by 6 bases and J by 5 bases; unmatched bases: 8. The germline V gene has CDR1 MGHDK and CDR2 SYGVNS. The CDR3 sequence is 14 residues long. Here the CDR3 DNA reads TGTGCCAGCAGGCCGACAGGGGAAGGGGAGACCCAGTACTTC. Translating it yields CASRPTGEGETQYF.

The chain joins TRBV30 to TRBJ2-7; no clear D gene. Germline lookup yields CDR1 GTSNPN and CDR2 SVGIG (reference sequence). CDR3 length: 13 residues. V gave up 2 bases and J gave up 2 bases, with 10 bases separating them. The CDR3 DNA reads TGTGCCTGGAGTACCGGGTCGGCCTACGAGCAGTACTTC. It codes for CAWSTGSAYEQYF.

The chain recombines TRBV28 with TRBJ2-1, with 7 bases identical to TRBD2. Germline loops: CDR1 MDHEN, CDR2 SYDVKM. This CDR3 is 14 amino acids long. J lost 5 bases, V lost 7 bases, and 8 bases had no gene match. CDR3 in amino acids: CASKAGIPDNEQFF. The CDR3 nucleotides read TGTGCCAGCAAAGCGGGAATTCCCGACAATGAGCAGTTCTTC.

The chain combines TRBV5-1 with TRBJ2-5; 11 bases are a match to TRBD2. Germline CDR1 is SGHRS and CDR2 is YFSETQ. V lost 4 bases to trimming and J lost 3 bases; unmatched junction nucleotides: 8. The CDR3 loop spans 16 amino acids. CDR3 bases: TGCGCCAGCAGCACTCACGCACTAGCGGGAGAAGAGACCCAGTACTTC. Translated: CASSTHALAGEETQYF. Filled out from reference TRBV5-1 and TRBJ2-5, the complete variable domain reads KAGVTQTPRYLIKTRGQQVTLSCSPISGHRSVSWYQQTPGQGLQFLFEYFSETQRNKGNFPGRFSGRQFSNSRSEMNVSTLELGDSALYLCASSTHALAGEETQYFGPGTRLLVL.

V usage is TRBV29-1 and J usage is TRBJ1-4; 8 bases agree with TRBD1. After removal of 0 bases from V and 13 bases from J, the junction contained 13 bases not matched to a gene. This CDR3 comprises 15 residues. The germline gives CDR1 SQVTM, CDR2 ANQGSEA. The chain's CDR3 is CSVEEGGQGSGRLFF. CDR3 DNA sequence: TGCAGCGTTGAAGAGGGCGGACAGGGTAGCGGACGACTGTTTTTT.

This chain joins TRBV5-1 and TRBJ2-5; D is possibly TRBD1 (5 bases). This CDR3 is 15 amino acids long. V was pared by 4 bases and J by 0 bases, with 13 bases between. Germline CDR1 SGHRS, CDR2 YFSETQ. The CDR3 region has the DNA TGCGCCAGCAGCAGTCGACAGACGTACCAAGAGACCCAGTACTTC. Its translation: CASSSRQTYQETQYF.